This T cell receptor (beta chain) was captured by sequencing in a study of T cell responses to AZD1222 COVID-19 vaccine. With regard to this clone: Its antigen is as yet unknown.

The germline V and J ends were trimmed by 5 bases and 4 bases, with 15 bases remaining between them. The germline CDR1 and CDR2 sequences are SEHNR and FQNEAQ (reference sequence). The CDR3 loop spans 15 amino acids. Overall study findings and caveats: Only a handful of individuals given AZD1222 were seropositive at baseline. Unmutated variant regions reportedly attract nearly half of all spike-specific TCRs.

TCRdb keeps only in-frame clones here, not all; method: immunoSEQ multiplex PCR. The repertoire holds around 150,000 clones, with around nine tenths as singletons. Source: peripheral blood, taken on day 0 of AZD1222 vaccination. This chain links TRBV7-9 with TRBJ1-3; D perhaps matches TRBD1 (5 bases). The receptor comes from an adult in good health. For the CDR3, the DNA is TGTGCCAGCAGCCCCGGCGAGGCAGGGGGAAACACCATATATTTT. Protein: CASSPGEAGGNTIYF.